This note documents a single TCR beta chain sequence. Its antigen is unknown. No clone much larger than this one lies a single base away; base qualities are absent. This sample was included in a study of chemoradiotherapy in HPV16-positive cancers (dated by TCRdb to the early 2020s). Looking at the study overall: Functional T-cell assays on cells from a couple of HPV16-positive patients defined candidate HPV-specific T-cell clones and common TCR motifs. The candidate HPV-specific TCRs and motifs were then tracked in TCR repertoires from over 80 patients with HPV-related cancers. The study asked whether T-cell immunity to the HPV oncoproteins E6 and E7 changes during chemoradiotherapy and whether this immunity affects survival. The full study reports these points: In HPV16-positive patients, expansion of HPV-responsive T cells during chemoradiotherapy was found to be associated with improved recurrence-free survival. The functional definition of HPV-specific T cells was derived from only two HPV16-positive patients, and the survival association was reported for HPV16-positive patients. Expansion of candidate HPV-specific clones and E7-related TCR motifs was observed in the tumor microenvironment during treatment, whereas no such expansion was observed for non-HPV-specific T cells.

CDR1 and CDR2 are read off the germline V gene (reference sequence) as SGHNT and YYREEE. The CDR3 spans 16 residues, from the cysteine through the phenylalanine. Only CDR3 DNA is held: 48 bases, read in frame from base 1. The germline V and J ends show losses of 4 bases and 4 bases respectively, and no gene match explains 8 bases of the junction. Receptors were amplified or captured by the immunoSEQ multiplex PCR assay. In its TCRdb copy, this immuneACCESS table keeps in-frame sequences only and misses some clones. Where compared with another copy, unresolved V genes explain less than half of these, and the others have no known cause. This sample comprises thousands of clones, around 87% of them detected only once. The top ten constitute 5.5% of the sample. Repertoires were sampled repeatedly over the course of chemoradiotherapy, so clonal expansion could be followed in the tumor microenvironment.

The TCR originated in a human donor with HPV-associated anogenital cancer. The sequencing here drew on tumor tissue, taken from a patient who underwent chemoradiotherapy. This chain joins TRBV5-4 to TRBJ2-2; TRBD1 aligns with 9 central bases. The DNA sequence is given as TGTGCCAGCAGCGCCTCTACAGGGGGCGGCACCGGGGAGCTGTTTTTT. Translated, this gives CASSASTGGGTGELFF.